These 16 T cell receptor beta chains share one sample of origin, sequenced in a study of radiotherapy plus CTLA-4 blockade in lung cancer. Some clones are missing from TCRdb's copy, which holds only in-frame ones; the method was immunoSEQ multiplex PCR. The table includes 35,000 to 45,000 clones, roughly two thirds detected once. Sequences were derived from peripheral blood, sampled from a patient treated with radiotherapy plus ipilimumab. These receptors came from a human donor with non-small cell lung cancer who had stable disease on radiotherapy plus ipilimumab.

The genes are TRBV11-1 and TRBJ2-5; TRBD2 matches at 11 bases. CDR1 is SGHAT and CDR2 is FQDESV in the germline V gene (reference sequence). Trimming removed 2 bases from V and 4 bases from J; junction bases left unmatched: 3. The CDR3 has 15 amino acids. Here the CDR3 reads CASSLRTSGGETQYF. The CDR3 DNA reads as TGTGCCAGCAGCTTACGCACTAGCGGGGGAGAGACCCAGTACTTC.

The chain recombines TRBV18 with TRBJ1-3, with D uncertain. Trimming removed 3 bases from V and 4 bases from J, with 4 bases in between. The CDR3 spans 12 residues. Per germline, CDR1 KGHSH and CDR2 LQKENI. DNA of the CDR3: TGTGCCAGCTCACCTCCGGGAAACACCATATATTTT. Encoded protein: CASSPPGNTIYF.

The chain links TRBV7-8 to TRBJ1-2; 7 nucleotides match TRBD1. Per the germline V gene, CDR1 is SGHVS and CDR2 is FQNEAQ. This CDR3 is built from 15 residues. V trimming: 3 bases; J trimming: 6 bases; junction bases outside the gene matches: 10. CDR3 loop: CASSLTGSLGNGYTF. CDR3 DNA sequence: TGTGCCAGCAGCTTGACAGGGTCTCTAGGGAATGGCTACACCTTC.

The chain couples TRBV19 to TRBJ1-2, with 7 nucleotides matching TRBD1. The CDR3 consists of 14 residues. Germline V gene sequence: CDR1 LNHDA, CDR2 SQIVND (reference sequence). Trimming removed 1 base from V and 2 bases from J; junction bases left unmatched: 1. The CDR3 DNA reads TGTGCCAGTAGTATAGCGGGACAGAACTATGGCTACACCTTC. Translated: CASSIAGQNYGYTF.

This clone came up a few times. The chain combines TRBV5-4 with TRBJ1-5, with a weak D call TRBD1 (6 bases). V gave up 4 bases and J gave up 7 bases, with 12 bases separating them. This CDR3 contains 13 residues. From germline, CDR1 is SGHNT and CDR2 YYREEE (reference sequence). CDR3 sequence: CASSTGRGQPQHF. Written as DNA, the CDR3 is TGTGCCAGCAGCACAGGGAGGGGACAGCCCCAGCATTTT.

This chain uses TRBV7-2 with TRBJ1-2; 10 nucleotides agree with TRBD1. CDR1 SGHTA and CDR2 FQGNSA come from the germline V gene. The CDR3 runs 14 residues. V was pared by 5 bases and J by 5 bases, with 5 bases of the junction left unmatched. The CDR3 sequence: CASSRDRGLYGYTF. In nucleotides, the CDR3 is TGTGCCAGCAGCCGGGACAGGGGCTTATATGGCTACACCTTC. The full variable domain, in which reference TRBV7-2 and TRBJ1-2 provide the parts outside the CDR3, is GAGVSQSPSNKVTEKGKDVELRCDPISGHTALYWYRQSLGQGLEFLIYFQGNSAPDKSGLPSDRFSAERTGGSVSTLTIQRTQQEDSAVYLCASSRDRGLYGYTFGSGTRLTVV.

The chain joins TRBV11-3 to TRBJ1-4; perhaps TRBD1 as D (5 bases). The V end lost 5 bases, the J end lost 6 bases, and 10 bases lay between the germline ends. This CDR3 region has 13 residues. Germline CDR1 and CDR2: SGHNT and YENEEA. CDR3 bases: TGTGCCAGCAGCAGACAGCCGGATGAAAAACTGTTTTTT. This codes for CASSRQPDEKLFF.

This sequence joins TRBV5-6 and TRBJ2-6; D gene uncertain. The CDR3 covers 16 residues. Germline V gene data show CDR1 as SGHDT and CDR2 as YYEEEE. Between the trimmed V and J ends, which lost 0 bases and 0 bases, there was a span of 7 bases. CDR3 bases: TGTGCCAGCAGCTTGGAGAGGATCTCTGGGGCCAACGTCCTGACTTTC. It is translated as CASSLERISGANVLTF.

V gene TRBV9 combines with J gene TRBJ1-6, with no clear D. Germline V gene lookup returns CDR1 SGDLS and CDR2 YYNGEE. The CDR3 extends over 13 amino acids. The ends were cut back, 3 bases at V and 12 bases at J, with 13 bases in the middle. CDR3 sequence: CASSDHDKRPLHF. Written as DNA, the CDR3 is TGTGCCAGCAGCGACCACGACAAGAGACCCCTCCACTTT.

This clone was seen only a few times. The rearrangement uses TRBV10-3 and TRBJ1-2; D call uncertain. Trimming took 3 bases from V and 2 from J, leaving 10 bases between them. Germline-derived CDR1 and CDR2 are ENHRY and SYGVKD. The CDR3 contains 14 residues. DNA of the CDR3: TGTGCCATCAGTGAAGTGGGAGGGAACTATGGCTACACCTTC. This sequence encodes CAISEVGGNYGYTF.

Here the CDR3 DNA reads TGCGCCAGCAGCTTGGTGCCCCCCGGGCAGGGGGGCTACGAGCAGTACTTC. Protein sequence: CASSLVPPGQGGYEQYF. The chain is built from TRBV5-1 and TRBJ2-7, with a tentative D call TRBD1 (7 bases). The CDR3 has 17 amino acids. V lost 0 bases, J lost 3 bases, and 19 bases lay in between. Germline CDR1 SGHRS, CDR2 YFSETQ.

The DNA of the CDR3 is TGCGCCAGCAGCCAGCGGACAGGGGTAGAGACCCAGTACTTC. Amino acids: CASSQRTGVETQYF. The chain is built from TRBV5-1 and TRBJ2-5; 9 bases are shared with TRBD1. CDR1 is SGHRS, CDR2 YFSETQ, per germline. With 4 bases clipped from V and 4 bases from J, the junction kept 5 bases outside the gene matches. The CDR3 is made up of 14 amino acids.

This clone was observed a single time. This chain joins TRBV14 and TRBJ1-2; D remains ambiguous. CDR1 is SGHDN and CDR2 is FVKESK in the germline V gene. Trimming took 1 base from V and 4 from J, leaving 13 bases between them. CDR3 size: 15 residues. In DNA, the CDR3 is TGTGCCAGCAGCCAAGTTGCGGCGTCCCGCTATGGCTACACCTTC. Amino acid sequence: CASSQVAASRYGYTF.

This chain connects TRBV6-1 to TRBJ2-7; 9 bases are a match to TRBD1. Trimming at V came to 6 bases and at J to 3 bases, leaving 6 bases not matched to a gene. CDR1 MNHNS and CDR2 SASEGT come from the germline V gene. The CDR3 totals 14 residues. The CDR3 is CASSPGQGNYEQYF. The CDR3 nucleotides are TGTGCCAGCAGCCCGGGACAGGGTAACTACGAGCAGTACTTC.

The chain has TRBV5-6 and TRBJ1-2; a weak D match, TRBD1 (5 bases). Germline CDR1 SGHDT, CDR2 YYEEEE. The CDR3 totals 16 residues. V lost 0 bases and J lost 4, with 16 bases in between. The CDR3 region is CASSLGTPGKFYGYTF. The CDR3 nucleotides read TGTGCCAGCAGCTTGGGGACCCCAGGGAAGTTCTATGGCTACACCTTC.

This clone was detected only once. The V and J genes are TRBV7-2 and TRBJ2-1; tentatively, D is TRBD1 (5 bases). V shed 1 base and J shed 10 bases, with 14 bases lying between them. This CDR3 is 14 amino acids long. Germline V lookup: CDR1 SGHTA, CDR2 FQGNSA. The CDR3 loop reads CASSLVARAREQFF. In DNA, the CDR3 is TGTGCCAGCAGCTTAGTCGCCAGGGCCCGGGAGCAGTTCTTC.